Presented here are 15 T cell receptor beta chains from one specimen sequenced in a study of T cell changes during pregnancy in multiple sclerosis. Sequencing used immunoSEQ multiplex PCR; TCRdb keeps in-frame clones, though not all of them. The sample carries roughly 40,000 clones, 90% recorded once. Here the sequenced sample was CD4+ T cells from peripheral blood mononuclear cells, taken in the first trimester of pregnancy. These receptor sequences come from a female donor in good health, enrolled as a control in a pregnancy study.

The chain recombines TRBV7-2 with TRBJ2-3, with 14 bases aligning to TRBD2. The CDR3 has 18 residues. The J segment lost 3 bases and the V segment lost 2 bases, leaving 7 bases of the junction unmatched. Germline V gene lookup returns CDR1 SGHTA and CDR2 FQGNSA. CDR3 in amino acids: CASSLLTSGGGITDTQYF. The CDR3 region has the DNA TGTGCCAGCAGCTTACTGACTAGCGGGGGGGGTATTACAGATACGCAGTATTTT. Full variable domain (remainder filled in from reference TRBV7-2 and TRBJ2-3): GAGVSQSPSNKVTEKGKDVELRCDPISGHTALYWYRQSLGQGLEFLIYFQGNSAPDKSGLPSDRFSAERTGGSVSTLTIQRTQQEDSAVYLCASSLLTSGGGITDTQYFGPGTRLTVL.

The J gene is TRBJ1-2, the V gene TRBV4-2; D is perhaps TRBD1 (5 bases). Germline V gene sequence: CDR1 LGHNA, CDR2 YNFKEQ. The CDR3 consists of 16 residues. Trimming removed 0 bases from V and 4 bases from J, with 15 bases in between. CDR3 protein: CASSQEGRGSGYGYTF. The CDR3 region has the DNA TGTGCCAGCAGCCAAGAAGGCCGGGGGTCGGGCTATGGCTACACCTTC.

The CDR3: CASSRWTGSRYGYTF. In nucleotides, the CDR3 is TGTGCCAGCAGCCGATGGACAGGCTCCCGATATGGCTACACCTTC. This rearrangement joins TRBV14 to TRBJ1-2; TRBD1 agrees at 7 bases. Germline V gene data show CDR1 as SGHDN and CDR2 as FVKESK. Germline trimming cut 4 bases from V and 5 bases from J; bases unmatched to any gene: 10. The CDR3 runs to 15 residues.

The rearrangement joins TRBV6-6 to TRBJ1-2; tentatively, D is TRBD1 (5 bases). Between the trimmed V and J ends, which lost 4 bases and 5 bases, there was a span of 14 bases. CDR1 is MNHNY and CDR2 is SVGAGI in the germline V gene (reference sequence). CDR3 length: 14 amino acids. CDR3 coding DNA: TGTGCCAGCAGTTTTAGGGGCTCCTATTATGGCTACACCTTC. Its translation: CASSFRGSYYGYTF.

V usage is TRBV4-1 and J usage is TRBJ2-2, with D unresolved. V was trimmed by 4 bases and J by 4 bases, leaving 13 bases between them. This CDR3 region has 15 residues. Germline values: CDR1 MGHRA, CDR2 YSYEKL. The CDR3 nucleotides are TGCGCCAGCAGCCTCCTGAGTGTGAGCACCGGGGAGCTGTTTTTT. Protein sequence: CASSLLSVSTGELFF.

J is TRBJ2-6 and V is TRBV4-2; the match to TRBD1 covers 8 bases. Per germline, CDR1 LGHNA and CDR2 YNFKEQ. V lost 3 bases, J lost 2 bases, and 3 bases stayed unmatched. CDR3 size: 16 residues. CDR3 sequence (DNA): TGTGCCAGCAGCCAGGACAGGGCCACTGGGGCCAACGTCCTGACTTTC. This translates into CASSQDRATGANVLTF.

V and J are TRBV7-8 and TRBJ1-2, with D perhaps TRBD1 (6 bases). Germline loops: CDR1 SGHVS, CDR2 FQNEAQ. This CDR3 has 19 amino acids. The V gene lost 1 base and the J gene lost 0 bases, with 21 bases spanning the gap. The CDR3 loop is CASSLGAILTGSPNYGYTF. CDR3 nucleotide sequence: TGTGCCAGCAGCTTAGGGGCCATATTAACAGGGTCTCCTAACTATGGCTACACCTTC.

The CDR3 spells CASAQAGARYGYTF. In DNA form, the CDR3 reads TGTGCCAGCGCCCAAGCGGGGGCCAGATATGGCTACACCTTC. V usage is TRBV7-2 and J usage is TRBJ1-2, with D possibly matching TRBD1 (6 bases). Germline lookup yields CDR1 SGHTA and CDR2 FQGNSA. V was clipped by 8 bases and J by 5 bases, with 18 bases between them. This CDR3 is built from 14 residues.

The chain carries TRBV5-6 and TRBJ2-5, with D possibly matching TRBD2 (6 bases). This CDR3 has 14 residues. Germline CDR1 is SGHDT and CDR2 is YYEEEE. V lost 0 bases and J 3 bases, leaving 9 bases between the germline ends. The CDR3 here is CASSLGLGKETQYF. The CDR3 DNA sequence: TGTGCCAGCAGCTTGGGACTAGGGAAAGAGACCCAGTACTTC.

This chain uses TRBV19 with TRBJ1-5; TRBD1 is a possible D gene (5 bases). The CDR3 loop spans 15 amino acids. Germline-derived CDR1 and CDR2 are LNHDA and SQIVND (reference sequence). V lost 8 bases and J lost 2, with 16 bases in between. CDR3 residues: CASAIGRAGNQPQHF. The CDR3 region has the DNA TGTGCCAGTGCCATAGGCAGGGCAGGCAATCAGCCCCAGCATTTT. Full variable domain (rest looked up from reference TRBV19 and TRBJ1-5): DGGITQSPKYLFRKEGQNVTLSCEQNLNHDAMYWYRQDPGQGLRLIYYSQIVNDFQKGDIAEGYSVSREKKESFPLTVTSAQKNPTAFYLCASAIGRAGNQPQHFGDGTRLSIL.

The V gene is TRBV7-2, the J gene TRBJ2-3; 8 bases match TRBD2. The junction had 9 bases not matched to a gene; V was cut back by 2 bases and J by 5 bases. CDR3 size: 16 residues. The V gene's germline CDR1 is SGHTA and CDR2 FQGNSA. DNA for the CDR3: TGTGCCAGCAGCTTAACACCCGGGGGGGGTTTAGATACGCAGTATTTT. This encodes CASSLTPGGGLDTQYF.

The chain has TRBV6-5 and TRBJ1-5; D gene ambiguous. The CDR3 is 16 residues long. Germline assignment: CDR1 MNHEY and CDR2 SVGAGI. Trimming removed 2 bases at V and 2 bases at J, with 13 bases between. The chain's CDR3 is CASSYGGGRGNQPQHF. The CDR3 DNA sequence: TGTGCCAGCAGTTACGGTGGAGGGAGAGGCAATCAGCCCCAGCATTTT.

This clone occurred a few times. The chain links TRBV7-2 to TRBJ1-2; D is possibly TRBD1 (5 bases). CDR1 and CDR2 from the germline V gene are SGHTA and FQGNSA. The CDR3 has 15 residues. The germline V and J ends were trimmed by 0 bases and 7 bases, with 15 bases remaining between them. CDR3 DNA: TGTGCCAGCAGCTTAGCGATGGGGGGAGCCTCTGGCTACACCTTC. Protein sequence: CASSLAMGGASGYTF.

This chain uses TRBV27 with TRBJ1-1; D unclear. This CDR3 contains 13 residues. Per germline, CDR1 MNHEY and CDR2 SMNVEV (reference sequence). Trimming removed 3 bases at V and 3 bases at J, with 8 bases between. The CDR3: CASSFREHTEAFF. The DNA of the CDR3 is TGTGCCAGCAGTTTCCGGGAGCACACTGAAGCTTTCTTT.

The chain is built from TRBV2 and TRBJ2-1; 9 bases match TRBD1. V was pared by 5 bases and J by 4 bases, with 6 bases of the junction left unmatched. Germline lookup yields CDR1 SNHLY and CDR2 FYNNEI. The CDR3 is 15 amino acids. CDR3 in amino acids: CASSRQGDSYNEQFF. The CDR3 DNA sequence: TGTGCCAGCAGTCGACAGGGGGATTCTTACAATGAGCAGTTCTTC.